This TCR beta chain was observed in a study of blood T cells in healthy people across ages. Study as a whole: About one barcoded TCR beta cDNA was captured per two T cells.

General study results and limits: There was no known CMV status for donors, so expanded clonotype changes were possibly confounded. Versus aged donors, long-lived donors had higher diversity and more naive CD4+ cells.

A second PCR, run for roughly 7 to 11 cycles, used a sample-barcoded 5' primer plus a J-beta primer mix. Every cDNA molecule bore a tag from a template-switch adaptor containing 12 random nucleotides. TCRdb independently ran MiXCR on the 5' RACE reads; one entry per CDR3 protein. The sample contains 1.6 million or so distinct CDR3 sequences, 30% to 35% of which appear only once. Comment on this clonotype: The antigen is undetermined. A read error may produce the germline difference seen at one junction end.

CDR3 size: 12 residues. Per germline, CDR1 MNHEY and CDR2 SMNVEV (reference sequence). This sequence was found in a woman under 40 in good health. The chain recombines TRBV27 with TRBJ1-1, with a tentative D call TRBD1 (5 bases). Sequencing was performed on blood. This CDR3 is CTSSSGGTEAFF. DNA for the CDR3: TGTACCAGCAGTTCGGGGGGAACTGAAGCTTTCTTT.